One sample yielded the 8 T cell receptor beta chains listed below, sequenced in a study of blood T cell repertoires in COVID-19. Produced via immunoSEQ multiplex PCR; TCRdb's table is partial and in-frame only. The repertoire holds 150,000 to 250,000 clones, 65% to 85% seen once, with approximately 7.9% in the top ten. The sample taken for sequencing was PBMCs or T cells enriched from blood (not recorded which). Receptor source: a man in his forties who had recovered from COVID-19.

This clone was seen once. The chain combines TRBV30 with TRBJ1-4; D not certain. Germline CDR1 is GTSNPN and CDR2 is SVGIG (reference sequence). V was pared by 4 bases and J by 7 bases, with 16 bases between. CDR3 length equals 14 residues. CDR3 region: CAWTTVPAGEKLFF. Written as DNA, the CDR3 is TGTGCCTGGACCACGGTACCCGCGGGTGAAAAACTGTTTTTT.

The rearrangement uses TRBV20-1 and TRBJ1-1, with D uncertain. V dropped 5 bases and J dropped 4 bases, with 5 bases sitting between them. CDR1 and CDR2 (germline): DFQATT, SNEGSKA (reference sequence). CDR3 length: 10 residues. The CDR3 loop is CSAYTTEAFF. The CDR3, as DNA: TGCAGTGCTTACACCACTGAAGCTTTCTTT.

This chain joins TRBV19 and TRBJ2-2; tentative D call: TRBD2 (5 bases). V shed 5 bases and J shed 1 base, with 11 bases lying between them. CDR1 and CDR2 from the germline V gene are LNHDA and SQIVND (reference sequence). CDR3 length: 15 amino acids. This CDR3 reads CASSSGWLNTGELFF. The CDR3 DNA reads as TGTGCCAGTAGTTCGGGGTGGTTGAACACCGGGGAGCTGTTTTTT.

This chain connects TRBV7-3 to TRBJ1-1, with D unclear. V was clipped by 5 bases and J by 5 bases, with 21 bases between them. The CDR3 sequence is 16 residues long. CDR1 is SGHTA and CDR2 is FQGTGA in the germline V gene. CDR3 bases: TGTGCCAGCAGCCGTATGCGGGGAAAAGGTATGACTGAAGCTTTCTTT. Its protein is CASSRMRGKGMTEAFF.

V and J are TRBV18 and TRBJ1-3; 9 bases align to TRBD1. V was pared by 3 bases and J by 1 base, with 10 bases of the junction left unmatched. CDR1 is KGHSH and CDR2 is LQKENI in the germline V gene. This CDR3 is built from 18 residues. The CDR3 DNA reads TGTGCCAGCTCACCTCGCCCCCCAGGACAGGGGTCTGGAAACACCATATATTTT. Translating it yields CASSPRPPGQGSGNTIYF.

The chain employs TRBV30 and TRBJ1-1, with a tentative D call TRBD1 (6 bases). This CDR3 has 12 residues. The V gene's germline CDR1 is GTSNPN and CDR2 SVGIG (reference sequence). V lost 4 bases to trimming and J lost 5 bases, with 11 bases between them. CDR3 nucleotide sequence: TGTGCCTGGATGCCAGGGGTAACTGAAGCTTTCTTT. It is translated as CAWMPGVTEAFF. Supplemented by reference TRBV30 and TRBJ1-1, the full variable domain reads SQTIHQWPATLVQPVGSPLSLECTVEGTSNPNLYWYRQAAGRGLQLLFYSVGIGQISSEVPQNLSASRPQDRQFILSSKKLLLSDSGFYLCAWMPGVTEAFFGQGTRLTVV.

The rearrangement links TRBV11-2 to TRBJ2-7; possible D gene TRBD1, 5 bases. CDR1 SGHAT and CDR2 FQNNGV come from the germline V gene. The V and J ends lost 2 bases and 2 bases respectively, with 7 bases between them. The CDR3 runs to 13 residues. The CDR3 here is CASSLRQTYEQYF. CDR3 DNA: TGTGCCAGCAGCTTAAGACAGACCTACGAGCAGTACTTC.

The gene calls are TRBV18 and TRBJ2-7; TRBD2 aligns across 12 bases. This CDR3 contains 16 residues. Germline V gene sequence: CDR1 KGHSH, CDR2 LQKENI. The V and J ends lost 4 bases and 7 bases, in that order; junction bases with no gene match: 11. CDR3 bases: TGTGCCAGCTCACGAACTAGCGGGGGGCCACCGGGGGAGCAGTACTTC. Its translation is CASSRTSGGPPGEQYF.